The rows below give T cell receptor beta chains drawn from one sample of a study of T-cell reconstitution after alpha-beta-depleted transplantation in children. One entry per CDR3 protein results from TCRdb running MiXCR on the PCR reads. Found here are 350,000 to 450,000 distinct CDR3 sequences, 13% of them singletons; the top ten hold around 4.1%. This specimen consisted of PBMCs, obtained from the stem cell graft. Source of these receptors: a human donor who donated a stem cell graft to a child with Fanconi anemia. Both conserved end residues are part of each CDR3. A D gene is named only where the DNA matches it firmly. For some rows the clone size is stated as once, few or many, or as a class when expanded; others skip it.

D: .; V: TRBV12-3/TRBV12-4; size: few; J: TRBJ1-2; DNA: TGTGCCAGCAGTCCCGGGACGGTTCAGCTCTATGGCTACACCTTC; CDR3: CASSPGTVQLYGYTF
D: .; V: TRBV28; size: .; J: TRBJ1-1; DNA: TGTGCCAGCAATTCTCCTTCTAGGCAGCTGAACACTGAAGCTTTCTTT; CDR3: CASNSPSRQLNTEAFF
D: .; V: TRBV9; size: .; J: TRBJ1-1; DNA: TGTGCCAGCAGCGTTAGTGACACTGAAGCTTTCTTT; CDR3: CASSVSDTEAFF
D: TRBD1; V: TRBV5-1; size: many; J: TRBJ1-2; DNA: TGCGCCAGCAGCTTTAACAGGGGATTTGGCTACACCTTC; CDR3: CASSFNRGFGYTF
D: .; V: TRBV29-1; size: .; J: TRBJ1-2; DNA: TGCAGCGTTGATTCTACCTATGGGCTAGGTGGCTACACCTTC; CDR3: CSVDSTYGLGGYTF
D: .; V: TRBV18; size: .; J: TRBJ2-3; DNA: TGTGCCAGCTCGGACAACACAGATACGCAGTATTTT; CDR3: CASSDNTDTQYF
D: TRBD2; V: TRBV12-3/TRBV12-4; size: .; J: TRBJ2-1; DNA: TGTGCCAGCGGGGATTGGGGCGGGGGGGCCCTGGATGAGCAGTTCTTC; CDR3: CASGDWGGGALDEQFF
D: .; V: TRBV5-1; size: .; J: TRBJ1-1; DNA: TGCGCCAGCAGCTTTGGGGCAGCGCCCCTTGAAGCTTTCTTT; CDR3: CASSFGAAPLEAFF
D: TRBD1; V: TRBV4-2; size: many; J: TRBJ1-1; DNA: TGTGCCAGCAGCCAGGGGACAGGGGGCATGGACACTGAAGCTTTCTTT; CDR3: CASSQGTGGMDTEAFF
D: TRBD1; V: TRBV7-9; size: few; J: TRBJ1-1; DNA: TGTGCCAGCAGCCTGGATATGACAGGGACGGAAGAAGCTTTCTTT; CDR3: CASSLDMTGTEEAFF
D: TRBD1; V: TRBV6-1; size: .; J: TRBJ1-3; DNA: TGTGCCAGCAGTCTTAAGGCGGGACAGTCAACATCAGGCACCATATATTTT; CDR3: CASSLKAGQSTSGTIYF
D: .; V: TRBV12-3/TRBV12-4; size: .; J: TRBJ1-1; DNA: TGTGCCAGCAGTTTAGACCCCGGGCGGGCTTTCTTT; CDR3: CASSLDPGRAFF
D: .; V: TRBV6-6; size: many; J: TRBJ2-5; DNA: TGTGCCAGCAGCCAGAACAAAGAGACCCAGTACTTC; CDR3: CASSQNKETQYF
D: .; V: TRBV11-2; size: .; J: TRBJ1-1; DNA: TGTGCCAGCAGCTTAGGAAAAAAGGTTGAAGACTTT; CDR3: CASSLGKKVEDF
D: .; V: TRBV12-3/TRBV12-4; size: few; J: TRBJ2-2; DNA: TGTGCCAGCAGCCTGACCGGGAGCCCAACTAACACCGGGGAGCTGTTTTTT; CDR3: CASSLTGSPTNTGELFF
D: .; V: TRBV3-1; size: many; J: TRBJ1-2; DNA: TGTGCCAGCAGCCAAAGTCAGGGTGAAATCGGCTACACCTTC; CDR3: CASSQSQGEIGYTF
D: .; V: TRBV29-1; size: many; J: TRBJ2-1; DNA: TGCAGCTCATCATTGTCCGGGGCCCTAGAAGGCAATGAGCAGTTCTTC; CDR3: CSSSLSGALEGNEQFF
D: .; V: TRBV7-9; size: many; J: TRBJ2-1; DNA: TGTGCCAGCAGCACCCGAGGTGGGGGGAGCTCCTACAATGAGCAGTTCTTC; CDR3: CASSTRGGGSSYNEQFF
D: TRBD1; V: TRBV20-1; size: .; J: TRBJ2-7; DNA: TGCAGTGCTGGACGACAGGGGGGGTACGAGCAGTACTTC; CDR3: CSAGRQGGYEQYF
D: TRBD1; V: TRBV6-2/TRBV6-3; size: .; J: TRBJ1-5; DNA: TGTGCCAGCAGTCTTACAGGGGAGGAGAATCAGCCCCAGCATTTT; CDR3: CASSLTGEENQPQHF
D: TRBD1; V: TRBV10-3; size: many; J: TRBJ1-2; DNA: TGTGCCATCAACCCCACGGGACAGGGGGCACACTATGGCTACACCTTC; CDR3: CAINPTGQGAHYGYTF
D: .; V: TRBV15; size: few; J: TRBJ2-1; DNA: TGTGCCACCAGCAGAGATATTGAAAGTAGCTCCTACAATGAGCAGTTCTTC; CDR3: CATSRDIESSSYNEQFF
D: .; V: TRBV4-2; size: few; J: TRBJ2-7; DNA: TGTGCCAGCAGCCAGGCTAGCGTGGACTACGAGCAGTACTTC; CDR3: CASSQASVDYEQYF
D: .; V: TRBV14; size: .; J: TRBJ2-3; DNA: TGTGCCAGCAGCCAACACAAAGGGGTCAGCACAGATACGCAGTATTTT; CDR3: CASSQHKGVSTDTQYF
D: TRBD2; V: TRBV5-1; size: .; J: TRBJ2-1; DNA: TGCGCCAGCAGCTTAGATAGCGGGGATCGGCAGTTCTTC; CDR3: CASSLDSGDRQFF
D: .; V: TRBV6-2/TRBV6-3; size: few; J: TRBJ2-2; DNA: TGTGCCAGCAGTGTACAGGGACACAACACCGGGGAGCTGTTTTTT; CDR3: CASSVQGHNTGELFF
D: TRBD1; V: TRBV29-1; size: .; J: TRBJ2-2; DNA: TGCAGCGCCGCGGACAGGGGGCGAACTGGGGAGCTGTTTTTT; CDR3: CSAADRGRTGELFF
D: .; V: TRBV6-2/TRBV6-3; size: many; J: TRBJ2-1; DNA: TGTGCCAGCAGCCCCCGGGACTCCGGAAGGGGGATGAATGAGCAGTTCTTC; CDR3: CASSPRDSGRGMNEQFF
D: .; V: TRBV6-2/TRBV6-3; size: .; J: TRBJ2-1; DNA: TGTGCCAGCGAAAGGCACCACCCACCCGATGAGCAGTTCTTC; CDR3: CASERHHPPDEQFF
D: TRBD2; V: TRBV18; size: once; J: TRBJ2-1; DNA: TGTGCCAGCTCACCACCGGCTAGCGGGAACAATGAGCAGTTCTTC; CDR3: CASSPPASGNNEQFF
D: .; V: TRBV12-3/TRBV12-4; size: many; J: TRBJ2-5; DNA: TGTGCCAGCAGTTCCACCTTGGAGGGTTATGAGACCCAGTACTTC; CDR3: CASSSTLEGYETQYF
D: TRBD2; V: TRBV4-3; size: .; J: TRBJ2-1; DNA: TGCGCCAGCAGCCACCCGGAGACTAGCGGGCCCAGCGAGCAGTTCTTC; CDR3: CASSHPETSGPSEQFF
D: .; V: TRBV20-1; size: .; J: TRBJ1-6; DNA: TGCAGTGCTAGACTCAACTCAGGGGACTCACCCCTCCACTTT; CDR3: CSARLNSGDSPLHF
D: .; V: TRBV11-1; size: many; J: TRBJ2-2; DNA: TGTGCCAGCGGTTTAAGAAGGGTGAACACCGGGGAGCTGTTTTTT; CDR3: CASGLRRVNTGELFF
D: .; V: TRBV7-2; size: many; J: TRBJ2-7; DNA: TGTGCCAGCAGCCGGGACGGGCCCTACGAGCAGTACTTC; CDR3: CASSRDGPYEQYF
D: .; V: TRBV3-1; size: .; J: TRBJ1-1; DNA: TGTGCCAGCAGCCAAGACGGTCTGACCGTGGGGAACACTGAAGCTTTCTTT; CDR3: CASSQDGLTVGNTEAFF
D: .; V: TRBV24-1; size: .; J: TRBJ1-2; DNA: TGTGCCACCAGTGATACAGACCCCGGGAGAAACTCCGAGGGGGGCTACACCTTC; CDR3: CATSDTDPGRNSEGGYTF
D: .; V: TRBV5-1; size: few; J: TRBJ1-2; DNA: TGCGCCAGCAGCTCCGCTCAACGAAGTGGGGAGGCGAGCTACACCTTC; CDR3: CASSSAQRSGEASYTF
D: .; V: TRBV7-9; size: .; J: TRBJ1-3; DNA: TGTGCCAGCAGCGGATCTCGGAGCTCTGGAAACACCATATATTTT; CDR3: CASSGSRSSGNTIYF
D: TRBD1; V: TRBV10-3; size: many; J: TRBJ2-1; DNA: TGTGCCATCAGTGCCCCTGGACAGGGGGTTGCTGAGCAGTTCTTC; CDR3: CAISAPGQGVAEQFF
D: TRBD2; V: TRBV20-1; size: .; J: TRBJ2-5; DNA: TGCAGTGCCCTTGGGACTAGCGGGACCAAAAAGACCCAGTACTTC; CDR3: CSALGTSGTKKTQYF
D: TRBD1; V: TRBV18; size: .; J: TRBJ2-3; DNA: TGTGCCAGCTCGCGACAGGGGCTCGGCACAGATACGCAGTATTTT; CDR3: CASSRQGLGTDTQYF
D: TRBD2; V: TRBV5-1; size: .; J: TRBJ2-3; DNA: TGCGCCAGCAGCCTAGGACTAGCGTCAGATACGCAGTATTTT; CDR3: CASSLGLASDTQYF
D: .; V: TRBV6-5; size: many; J: TRBJ1-1; DNA: TGTGCCAGCAGTTCGTGGCTTACTGGGGGAACTGAAGCTTTCTTT; CDR3: CASSSWLTGGTEAFF
D: .; V: TRBV28; size: .; J: TRBJ1-6; DNA: TGTGCCATCACCGTGATTGGGGATTCACCCCTCCACTTT; CDR3: CAITVIGDSPLHF
D: TRBD1; V: TRBV11-2; size: many; J: TRBJ2-5; DNA: TGTGCCAGCAGCTTAACGGGACAGGGAGCCCAGTACTTC; CDR3: CASSLTGQGAQYF
D: TRBD2; V: TRBV30; size: .; J: TRBJ2-1; DNA: TGTGCCTGGGAGAAACGGACTAGCGGGGGGATTATGGAGCAGTTCTTC; CDR3: CAWEKRTSGGIMEQFF
D: .; V: TRBV19; size: few; J: TRBJ1-2; DNA: TGTGCCAGTAGTACCTCTTGGGGGGCCGGTGGCTACACCTTC; CDR3: CASSTSWGAGGYTF
D: .; V: TRBV11-2; size: few; J: TRBJ1-1; DNA: TGTGCCAGCAGCTTAGTTCAGGGGATGAACACTGAAGCTTTCTTT; CDR3: CASSLVQGMNTEAFF
D: .; V: TRBV29-1; size: many; J: TRBJ1-4; DNA: TGCAGCGTTGCCCGGGGCACTAATGAAAAACTGTTTTTT; CDR3: CSVARGTNEKLFF